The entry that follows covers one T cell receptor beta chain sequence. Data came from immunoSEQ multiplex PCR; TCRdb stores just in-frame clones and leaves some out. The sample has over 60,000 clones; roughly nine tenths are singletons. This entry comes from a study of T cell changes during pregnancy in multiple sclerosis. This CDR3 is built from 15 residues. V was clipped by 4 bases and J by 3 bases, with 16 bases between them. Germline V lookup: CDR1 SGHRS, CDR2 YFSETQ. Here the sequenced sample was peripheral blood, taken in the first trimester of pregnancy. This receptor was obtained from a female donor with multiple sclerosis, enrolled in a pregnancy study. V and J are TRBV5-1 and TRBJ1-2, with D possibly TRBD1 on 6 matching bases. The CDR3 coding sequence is TGCGCCAGCAGCGTGTCAACAGGGCGCGACTATGGCTACACCTTC. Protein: CASSVSTGRDYGYTF.